These 9 T cell receptor beta chains originate from one sample sequenced in a study of cytomegalovirus exposure and HLA in healthy donors. Both 60 Vbeta primers and 13 Jbeta primers went into the PCR. Profiled with immunoSEQ multiplex PCR; TCRdb holds only in-frame clones, not every one. The sample has about 140,000 clones; around 73% are singletons. Sequenced sample: PBMCs. The receptors here all came from a woman in her 40s in good health and CMV-seronegative.

The chain combines TRBV5-6 with TRBJ2-7; D not resolved. This CDR3 spans 15 amino acids. Trimming left V 2 bases short and J 2 bases short, with 14 bases between. CDR1 and CDR2 from the germline V gene are SGHDT and YYEEEE. The CDR3 region is CASSLYLPTPYEQYF. CDR3 nucleotide sequence: TGTGCCAGCAGCTTATACTTACCAACGCCCTACGAGCAGTACTTC.

This clone has just one count. This chain uses TRBV9 with TRBJ2-5, with a possible D match to TRBD2 (5 bases). Germline values: CDR1 SGDLS, CDR2 YYNGEE. This CDR3 comprises 14 residues. Deletions cut 3 bases from V and 4 bases from J, with 13 bases between. CDR3 sequence reads: CASSARAEGETQYF. DNA for the CDR3: TGTGCCAGCAGCGCTAGAGCCGAGGGAGAGACCCAGTACTTC.

The V call is TRBV12-5, the J call TRBJ1-4, with TRBD1 matching 7 bases. Germline CDR1 and CDR2: LGHNT and FRNRAP. This CDR3 is 18 amino acids long. Trimming cost V 3 bases and J 0 bases; bases outside gene matches: 10. Written as DNA, the CDR3 is TGTGCTAGTGGTTTTGGGACAGACCTCGGTCCAACTAATGAAAAACTGTTTTTT. This translates into CASGFGTDLGPTNEKLFF.

This clone has only one observation. J is TRBJ2-6 and V is TRBV7-8; maybe TRBD1 (5 bases). The germline V gene encodes CDR1 SGHVS and CDR2 FQNEAQ. The CDR3 extends over 17 amino acids. V gave up 4 bases and J gave up 2 bases, with 15 bases separating them. The CDR3 DNA sequence: TGTGCCAGCAGCTCATATCGTGGGGCCCCTGGGGCCAACGTCCTGACTTTC. This translates into CASSSYRGAPGANVLTF.

This chain joins TRBV15 and TRBJ2-1, with 9 positions matching TRBD2. Germline V gene lookup returns CDR1 LNHNV and CDR2 YYDKDF (reference sequence). Germline trimming cut 3 bases from V and 5 bases from J; bases unmatched to any gene: 11. The CDR3 covers 17 residues. DNA for the CDR3: TGTGCCACCAGCAGGGGAGGAATGCGGGGGGGGGACAATGAGCAGTTCTTC. It yields the protein CATSRGGMRGGDNEQFF.

J is TRBJ1-2 and V is TRBV2, with D possibly being TRBD1 (6 bases). CDR1 is SNHLY, CDR2 FYNNEI, per germline. Trimming left V 2 bases short and J 4 bases short, with 8 bases between. The CDR3 runs to 13 residues. The CDR3 protein is CASSETGPYGYTF. The CDR3 DNA is TGTGCCAGCAGTGAAACAGGGCCCTATGGCTACACCTTC.

This chain links TRBV6-1 with TRBJ1-1; D is perhaps TRBD1 (6 bases). This CDR3 spans 14 amino acids. The V and J ends lost 7 bases and 0 bases respectively, with 12 bases between them. The germline gives CDR1 MNHNS, CDR2 SASEGT. DNA for the CDR3: TGTGCCAGCACACGACAGGCCTTGAACACTGAAGCTTTCTTT. Residues: CASTRQALNTEAFF.

This chain uses TRBV19 with TRBJ2-2, with D maybe TRBD1 (6 bases). Germline V gives CDR1 LNHDA, CDR2 SQIVND (reference sequence). V was trimmed by 0 bases and J by 2 bases, leaving 13 bases between them. The CDR3 loop spans 17 amino acids. The CDR3 loop reads CASSIDLGGYNTGELFF. As DNA, the CDR3 is TGTGCCAGTAGTATAGATCTAGGGGGTTACAACACCGGGGAGCTGTTTTTT.

The chain combines TRBV6-6 with TRBJ1-5; D gene unclear. Germline loops: CDR1 MNHNY, CDR2 SVGAGI (reference sequence). The length of the CDR3 is 13 residues. V was shortened by 4 bases and J by 3 bases, with 7 bases between the two germline ends. DNA of the CDR3: TGTGCCAGCAGTTTCGACACCAATCAGCCCCAGCATTTT. Translation gives CASSFDTNQPQHF.